These 27 T cell receptor beta chains came from one sample sequenced in a study of OX40 agonist ivuxolimab in advanced cancers. The method was immunoSEQ multiplex PCR; TCRdb's version includes in-frame clones alone and lacks a portion of them. Among approximately 69,000 clones listed, approximately 90% were seen once. This material consisted of CD4+ or CD8+ T cells sorted from blood, taken in a trial of the OX40 agonist ivuxolimab. The receptor set was obtained from an adult with an advanced solid tumor such as melanoma, head and neck, liver or kidney cancer.

The chain links TRBV18 to TRBJ2-5; a possible D gene is TRBD1 (7 bases). V was trimmed by 5 bases and J by 2 bases, leaving 9 bases between them. This CDR3 region has 13 residues. Germline V gene lookup returns CDR1 KGHSH and CDR2 LQKENI. CDR3 residues: CASSAGGQETQYF. The CDR3 DNA sequence: TGTGCCAGCTCAGCAGGGGGGCAAGAGACCCAGTACTTC.

The chain has TRBV5-1 and TRBJ1-2; 7 nucleotides match TRBD1. Looked up from germline, CDR1 is SGHRS and CDR2 is YFSETQ. With V trimmed by 0 bases and J by 4 bases, 3 bases remained unmatched. This CDR3 region has 14 residues. In nucleotides, the CDR3 is TGCGCCAGCAGCTTGGGACAGGGTACCTATGGCTACACCTTC. This translates into CASSLGQGTYGYTF.

The genes are TRBV29-1 and TRBJ2-6, with a weak D call TRBD2 (5 bases). CDR3 length equals 15 residues. Deletions cut 6 bases from V and 1 base from J, with 13 bases between. Germline V gives CDR1 SQVTM, CDR2 ANQGSEA. This chain's CDR3 is CSVEGDGSGANVLTF. The CDR3 region has the DNA TGCAGCGTCGAGGGTGACGGTTCTGGGGCCAACGTCCTGACTTTC.

The CDR3 loop is CASSPVTGSYEQYF. In DNA, the CDR3 is TGTGCCAGCTCACCAGTGACAGGGTCCTACGAGCAGTACTTC. The chain carries TRBV18 and TRBJ2-7; 7 nucleotides match TRBD1. In germline, CDR1 is KGHSH, CDR2 LQKENI. V gave up 2 bases and J gave up 1 base; unmatched junction bases: 2. This CDR3 is built from 14 residues.

The chain couples TRBV20-1 to TRBJ2-1; D gene uncertain. The CDR3 runs to 11 residues. Germline V lookup: CDR1 DFQATT, CDR2 SNEGSKA (reference sequence). V was shortened by 1 base and J by 10 bases, with 8 bases between the two germline ends. The CDR3 DNA sequence: TGCAGTGCTAGAGGTGCCACCGAGCAGTTCTTC. Translating gives CSARGATEQFF.

The rearrangement links TRBV23-1 to TRBJ2-5; D is uncertain. The J call may be faulty, since TRBJ2-7 better matches the DNA end. TRBV23-1 has ORF status, its function being uncertain. This CDR3 is 14 amino acids long. The CDR3 region is CASRPKRRMDEQYF. The DNA for the CDR3 is TGCGCCAGCAGACCTAAGAGAAGGATGGACGAGCAGTACTTC.

The chain has TRBV25-1 and TRBJ2-1; the D call may be TRBD1 or TRBD2 (7 bases each). The CDR3 loop spans 15 amino acids. Germline values: CDR1 MGHDK, CDR2 SYGVNS. Trimming removed 5 bases at V and 5 bases at J, with 16 bases between. Written as DNA, the CDR3 is TGTGCCAGCAGTCGGGGAGGGGGCAAGAACAATGAGCAGTTCTTC. The encoded protein is CASSRGGGKNNEQFF.

The chain carries TRBV7-2 and TRBJ2-5; a possible D gene is TRBD1 (5 bases). CDR3 length: 16 amino acids. The germline gives CDR1 SGHTA, CDR2 FQGNSA. V lost 0 bases to trimming and J lost 3 bases, with 14 bases between them. The CDR3 is CASSLAFLSGKETQYF. The CDR3 DNA follows: TGTGCCAGCAGCTTAGCTTTTTTATCAGGGAAAGAGACCCAGTACTTC.

In this sample, this clone turned up a few times. The V gene is TRBV5-1, the J gene TRBJ2-7; 12 nucleotides align to TRBD1. V gave up 4 bases and J gave up 7 bases; unmatched junction bases: 9. The CDR3 runs to 15 residues. Germline V CDR1 and CDR2: SGHRS, YFSETQ. The CDR3: CASSIGTGGSGEQYF. The CDR3 coding sequence is TGCGCCAGCAGCATAGGGACAGGGGGCTCGGGGGAGCAGTACTTC.

The rearrangement uses TRBV18 and TRBJ1-2; TRBD1 aligns across 9 bases. Trimming at V came to 4 bases and at J to 6 bases, leaving 6 bases not matched to a gene. Per the germline V gene, CDR1 is KGHSH and CDR2 is LQKENI. The CDR3 totals 14 residues. CDR3 protein: CASSRTQGADGYTF. As DNA, the CDR3 is TGTGCCAGCTCACGAACACAGGGGGCAGATGGCTACACCTTC.

V and J are TRBV10-3 and TRBJ2-5, with 7 positions matching TRBD1. Losses at the gene ends were 6 bases for V and 3 bases for J; bases not matched to a gene: 7. CDR3 size: 14 residues. Germline CDR1 is ENHRY and CDR2 is SYGVKD. The CDR3 reads CAISPRGTEETQYF. CDR3 nucleotides: TGTGCCATCAGCCCCCGTGGGACAGAAGAGACCCAGTACTTC.

The J gene is TRBJ2-7, the V gene TRBV7-9; D unclear. The V gene's germline CDR1 is SEHNR and CDR2 FQNEAQ (reference sequence). The CDR3 is 15 residues long. The ends were cut back, 7 bases at V and 2 bases at J, with 18 bases in the middle. DNA for the CDR3: TGTGCCAGCACCTACGGAAGGTTAGATCCCTACGAGCAGTACTTC. Residues: CASTYGRLDPYEQYF.

CDR3 residues: CASSLEGANTEAFF. The DNA of the CDR3 is TGTGCCAGCTCACTGGAGGGGGCGAACACTGAAGCTTTCTTT. The chain carries TRBV18 and TRBJ1-1, with 7 bases identical to TRBD1. V gave up 4 bases and J gave up 1 base; unmatched junction bases: 3. The CDR3 covers 14 residues. The germline CDR1 and CDR2 sequences are KGHSH and LQKENI.

The CDR3 region is CASSPSLGGWGYTF. The CDR3 nucleotides read TGTGCCAGCAGCCCAAGCCTCGGGGGATGGGGCTACACCTTC. The chain links TRBV28 to TRBJ1-2; tentative D call: TRBD1 (5 bases). The V gene's germline CDR1 is MDHEN and CDR2 SYDVKM. Trimming took 6 bases from V and 8 from J, leaving 19 bases between them. CDR3 length: 14 amino acids.

The rearrangement links TRBV9 to TRBJ2-3; D unresolved. The CDR3 extends over 14 amino acids. The germline V gene has CDR1 SGDLS and CDR2 YYNGEE. With 6 bases removed from V and 2 bases from J, the gap between germline ends came to 13 bases. CDR3 nucleotides: TGTGCCAGCAATAGTGGGCAGTACACAGATACGCAGTATTTT. The encoded protein is CASNSGQYTDTQYF.

The gene calls are TRBV7-8 and TRBJ2-2; tentatively, D is TRBD1 (6 bases). The CDR3 spans 14 residues. Trimming cost V 5 bases and J 5 bases, with 12 bases left between them. CDR1 and CDR2 (germline): SGHVS, FQNEAQ. The CDR3 DNA sequence: TGTGCCAGCAGCACAGGGCGGGTTACCGGGGAGCTGTTTTTT. Its protein is CASSTGRVTGELFF.

The gene calls are TRBV7-9 and TRBJ2-3; 10 positions agree with TRBD2. Trimming at V came to 2 bases and at J to 0 bases, leaving 5 bases not matched to a gene. From germline, CDR1 is SEHNR and CDR2 FQNEAQ (reference sequence). The CDR3 loop spans 17 amino acids. The CDR3 nucleotides read TGTGCCAGCAGCTTACTAGCGGGAGATTGGAGCACAGATACGCAGTATTTT. Translated: CASSLLAGDWSTDTQYF.

The V and J genes are TRBV27 and TRBJ1-6; 8 bases fit TRBD1. The CDR3 totals 16 residues. CDR1 MNHEY and CDR2 SMNVEV come from the germline V gene (reference sequence). The V segment lost 6 bases and the J segment 13 bases; nucleotides outside the gene matches: 17. CDR3 loop: CASRRKQGVSEEPLHF. The CDR3 DNA reads as TGTGCCAGCAGACGCAAACAGGGGGTATCCGAAGAGCCCCTCCACTTT.

The chain recombines TRBV20-1 with TRBJ1-1; no firm D call. This CDR3 is 10 amino acids long. The V end lost 3 bases, the J end lost 8 bases, and 7 bases lay between the germline ends. The germline CDR1 and CDR2 sequences are DFQATT and SNEGSKA (reference sequence). Written as DNA, the CDR3 is TGCAGTGCTAGTCCAGAAGAAGCTTTCTTT. It translates to CSASPEEAFF.

The chain recombines TRBV6-5 with TRBJ2-5; TRBD2 might be the D (5 bases). Germline V gene lookup returns CDR1 MNHEY and CDR2 SVGAGI. The CDR3 extends over 14 amino acids. Trimming removed 4 bases from V and 5 bases from J, with 14 bases in between. CDR3 DNA sequence: TGTGCCAGCAGTTCGTCTAGCTATTGGGAGACCCAGTACTTC. It codes for CASSSSSYWETQYF.

The rearrangement joins TRBV7-8 to TRBJ1-1; 7 bases align to TRBD1. Germline V gene data show CDR1 as SGHVS and CDR2 as FQNEAQ. J was trimmed by 6 bases and V by 4 bases; bases with no gene match: 2. The CDR3 runs to 12 residues. CDR3 sequence reads: CASSSGGSEAFF. The DNA of the CDR3 is TGTGCCAGCAGCTCAGGGGGGTCTGAAGCTTTCTTT.

This sequence joins TRBV4-1 and TRBJ2-5; possible D gene TRBD2, 7 bases. The CDR3 covers 17 residues. The germline CDR1 and CDR2 sequences are MGHRA and YSYEKL. V lost 1 base to trimming and J lost 3 bases, with 18 bases between them. Here the CDR3 reads CASSQGGVGGAEETQYF. The CDR3 DNA follows: TGCGCCAGCAGCCAAGGTGGGGTGGGGGGGGCCGAAGAGACCCAGTACTTC.

This clone occurred once. The CDR3, as DNA: TGCGCCAGCAGCTTGGGGGGACTAGCGGAGATCTCCTACAATGAGCAGTTCTTC. Translation: CASSLGGLAEISYNEQFF. The V gene is TRBV5-1, the J gene TRBJ2-1; TRBD2 agrees at 11 bases. V was clipped by 0 bases and J by 0 bases; unmatched bases: 5. Looked up from germline, CDR1 is SGHRS and CDR2 is YFSETQ. This CDR3 region has 18 residues. The full variable domain, in which reference TRBV5-1 and TRBJ2-1 provide the parts outside the CDR3, is KAGVTQTPRYLIKTRGQQVTLSCSPISGHRSVSWYQQTPGQGLQFLFEYFSETQRNKGNFPGRFSGRQFSNSRSEMNVSTLELGDSALYLCASSLGGLAEISYNEQFFGPGTRLTVL.

The gene calls are TRBV18 and TRBJ2-1, with 7 nucleotides matching TRBD2. With 2 bases clipped from V and 0 bases from J, the junction kept 10 bases outside the gene matches. The germline V gene encodes CDR1 KGHSH and CDR2 LQKENI. The CDR3 runs 18 residues. Written as DNA, the CDR3 is TGTGCCAGCTCACCATATGCTAGCGGAGCTGCCTCCTACAATGAGCAGTTCTTC. This sequence encodes CASSPYASGAASYNEQFF. The variable domain in full, with the rest retrieved from reference TRBV18 and TRBJ2-1, is NAGVMQNPRHLVRRRGQEARLRCSPMKGHSHVYWYRQLPEEGLKFMVYLQKENIIDESGMPKERFSAEFPKEGPSILRIQQVVRGDSAAYFCASSPYASGAASYNEQFFGPGTRLTVL.

The rearrangement links TRBV6-1 to TRBJ1-5; D may be TRBD1 (5 bases). The CDR3 totals 16 residues. V dropped 1 base and J dropped 2 bases, with 12 bases sitting between them. Germline values: CDR1 MNHNS, CDR2 SASEGT. The CDR3 protein is CASSEGGGLRNQPQHF. Here the CDR3 DNA reads TGTGCCAGCAGTGAAGGGGGGGGTTTGCGCAATCAGCCCCAGCATTTT.

The chain links TRBV5-4 to TRBJ2-5, with D hard to call. Trimming cost V 4 bases and J 1 base, with 14 bases left between them. The CDR3 covers 15 residues. CDR1 and CDR2 from the germline V gene are SGHNT and YYREEE (reference sequence). The CDR3 nucleotides are TGTGCCAGCAGCCTAACATCAGACTTCCAAGAGACCCAGTACTTC. This encodes CASSLTSDFQETQYF.

The CDR3 reads CASSELAVNTGELFF. The CDR3 DNA reads TGTGCCAGCAGTGAACTAGCGGTTAACACCGGGGAGCTGTTTTTT. The chain employs TRBV2 and TRBJ2-2; 7 nucleotides agree with TRBD2. CDR1 SNHLY and CDR2 FYNNEI come from the germline V gene. Trimming took 2 bases from V and 2 from J; bases not matched to a gene: 2. CDR3 length equals 15 residues.